This T cell receptor (beta chain) originates from a study of OX40 agonist ivuxolimab in advanced cancers. The overall study: Patients were treated with ivuxolimab, an agonistic anti-OX40 (CD134) antibody. Subjects had a mean age of about 65 years, with a range of roughly 20 to 79; roughly 80% were male.

Assay used: immunoSEQ multiplex PCR; TCRdb lists only in-frame clones, some missing. The sample lists roughly 60,000 clones, around 84% seen once, with approximately 5% in the top ten. This material consisted of CD4+ or CD8+ T cells sorted from blood, taken in a trial of the OX40 agonist ivuxolimab. The TCR originated in an adult with an advanced solid tumor such as melanoma, head and neck, liver or kidney cancer.

CDR3 coding DNA: TGTGCCAGCAGCCCCGGCCGACAGGCCGGGGAAAACATTCAGTACTTC. Its translation is CASSPGRQAGENIQYF. The chain links TRBV5-4 to TRBJ2-4, with D tentatively TRBD1 (6 bases). The CDR3 spans 16 residues. Germline V gives CDR1 SGHNT, CDR2 YYREEE (reference sequence). Trimming shortened V by 4 bases and J by 5 bases, and 19 bases separated the two germline ends.